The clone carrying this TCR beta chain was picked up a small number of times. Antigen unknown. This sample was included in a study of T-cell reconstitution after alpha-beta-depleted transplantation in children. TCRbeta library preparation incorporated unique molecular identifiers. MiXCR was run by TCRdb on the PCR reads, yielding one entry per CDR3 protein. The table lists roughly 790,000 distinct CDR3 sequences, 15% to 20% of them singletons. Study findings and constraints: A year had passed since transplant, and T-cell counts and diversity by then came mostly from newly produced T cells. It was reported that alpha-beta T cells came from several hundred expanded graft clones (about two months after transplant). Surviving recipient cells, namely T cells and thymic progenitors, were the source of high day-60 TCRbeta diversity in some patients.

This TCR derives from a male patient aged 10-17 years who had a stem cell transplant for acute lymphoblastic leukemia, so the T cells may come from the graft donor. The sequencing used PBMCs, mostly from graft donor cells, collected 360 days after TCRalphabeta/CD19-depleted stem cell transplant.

The CDR3 DNA reads as TGCAGTGCTAGAGATCGGAGGGGACAGCCCCAGCATTTT. The encoded protein is CSARDRRGQPQHF. The rearrangement uses TRBV20-1 and TRBJ1-5; weak D call: TRBD1 (5 bases). Germline V CDR1 and CDR2: DFQATT, SNEGSKA (reference sequence). This CDR3 spans 13 amino acids. V was pared by 0 bases and J by 7 bases, with 10 bases between.